This paragraph reports one TCR beta chain. What it binds is unknown. Germline V gene sequence: CDR1 MNHEY, CDR2 SVGAGI. V lost 8 bases and J 2 bases, leaving 12 bases between the germline ends. The CDR3 is 13 amino acids. This sample stems from a study of T cell responses to AZD1222 COVID-19 vaccine. Study overall: Second-dose intervals of approximately 4 or approximately 12 weeks were pooled.

Profiling relied on immunoSEQ multiplex PCR, and the TCRdb table lists in-frame clones only, not all of them. The table lists about 140,000 clones, 70% to 90% of them singletons. The study, taken as a whole, reports: Regions 160-218 and 743-854 dominated among vaccine-associated CD4 TCRs spanning spike. The number of AZD1222 recipients seropositive at baseline was only five to seven. Spike-specific TCR repertoires showed rising breadth and depth after two AZD1222 doses.

The material sequenced was peripheral blood, taken on day 0 of AZD1222 vaccination. This receptor was taken from an adult in good health. This chain links TRBV6-5 with TRBJ1-1, with D possibly TRBD1 on 6 matching bases. The CDR3 sequence: CASGTTYNTEAFF. The DNA of the CDR3 is TGTGCCAGCGGGACAACATACAACACTGAAGCTTTCTTT.